These 20 T cell receptor beta chains were sequenced from one sample in a study of blood T cell repertoires in COVID-19. Data came from immunoSEQ multiplex PCR; TCRdb stores just in-frame clones and leaves some out. The repertoire holds about 220,000 clones, with approximately 85% as singletons. Source material: peripheral blood. The receptors stem from a woman in her 70s with COVID-19, enrolled during active disease.

The chain joins TRBV4-1 to TRBJ2-1; D ambiguous. This CDR3 contains 15 residues. Between the trimmed V and J ends, which lost 5 bases and 0 bases, there was a span of 11 bases. Germline assignment: CDR1 MGHRA and CDR2 YSYEKL. CDR3 amino acids: CASSDTRSSYNEQFF. In DNA, the CDR3 is TGCGCCAGCAGCGATACGAGGAGCTCCTACAATGAGCAGTTCTTC.

The DNA for the CDR3 is TGCAGCGTTGTGGAGGGCCGGGCCCCCACTGAAGCTTTCTTT. Amino acid sequence: CSVVEGRAPTEAFF. The genes are TRBV29-1 and TRBJ1-1; D call uncertain. Trimming left V 4 bases short and J 4 bases short, with 16 bases between. This CDR3 is 14 amino acids long. Germline CDR1 and CDR2: SQVTM and ANQGSEA.

The chain employs TRBV9 and TRBJ2-7; D gene unclear. Germline-derived CDR1 and CDR2 are SGDLS and YYNGEE. The CDR3 extends over 12 amino acids. V dropped 4 bases and J dropped 6 bases, with 11 bases sitting between them. For the CDR3, the DNA is TGTGCCAGCAGCCCTCTTGCAGGCGAGCAGTACTTC. Translated: CASSPLAGEQYF.

The rearrangement links TRBV3-1 (or the pseudogene TRBV3-2) to TRBJ1-6; TRBD1 is a possible D gene (5 bases). CDR3 length: 19 residues. Trimming took off 2 bases at V and 1 base at J, with 18 bases between the two ends. Germline V lookup: CDR1 LGHDT, CDR2 YNNKEL (reference sequence). In DNA, the CDR3 is TGTGCCAGCAGCCAAAAAGCCCCCCTGGGGCAGTCCTATAATTCACCCCTCCACTTT. Translated, it gives CASSQKAPLGQSYNSPLHF.

This clone came up once. The chain recombines TRBV19 with TRBJ1-1; perhaps TRBD1 as D (6 bases). V lost 1 base to trimming and J lost 3 bases, with 18 bases between them. The CDR3 runs 17 residues. The germline CDR1 and CDR2 sequences are LNHDA and SQIVND (reference sequence). The CDR3 sequence is CASSIGQGRRSYTEAFF. In nucleotides, the CDR3 is TGTGCCAGTAGTATAGGGCAGGGGCGCCGGTCGTACACTGAAGCTTTCTTT.

The rearrangement links TRBV5-4 to TRBJ2-2, with 8 nucleotides matching TRBD1. CDR1 SGHNT and CDR2 YYREEE come from the germline V gene (reference sequence). J lost 5 bases, V lost 4 bases, and 7 bases had no gene match. The length of the CDR3 is 15 residues. CDR3 in amino acids: CASSLDRALTGELFF. In DNA, the CDR3 is TGTGCCAGCAGCCTGGACAGGGCCTTAACCGGGGAGCTGTTTTTT.

The V gene is TRBV19, the J gene TRBJ1-2; no firm D call. The germline V gene encodes CDR1 LNHDA and CDR2 SQIVND (reference sequence). With 5 bases removed from V and 2 bases from J, the gap between germline ends came to 15 bases. This CDR3 region has 15 residues. The CDR3 protein is CASSSGSLFNYGYTF. DNA of the CDR3: TGTGCCAGTAGTTCGGGGTCTCTCTTCAACTATGGCTACACCTTC.

The DNA for the CDR3 is TGTGCCAGCCAAAGACAGGGTACAGATACGCAGTATTTT. Translation: CASQRQGTDTQYF. The rearrangement joins TRBV27 to TRBJ2-3; 7 bases agree with TRBD1. The ends lost 8 bases at V and 3 bases at J; junction bases unmatched: 5. Germline values: CDR1 MNHEY, CDR2 SMNVEV (reference sequence). The CDR3 is 13 amino acids.

This clone was counted between two and nine times. The genes are TRBV4-2 and TRBJ1-1; tentative D call: TRBD1 (5 bases). The germline gives CDR1 LGHNA, CDR2 YNFKEQ. This CDR3 spans 17 amino acids. Trimming pared 0 bases from V and 1 base from J, leaving 15 bases between. The CDR3 sequence: CASSQDGPFTGNTEAFF. The DNA for the CDR3 is TGTGCCAGCAGCCAAGACGGGCCTTTCACAGGGAACACTGAAGCTTTCTTT.

The chain recombines TRBV6-5 with TRBJ2-3; no clear D. The CDR3 totals 10 residues. V lost 5 bases and J lost 7, with 4 bases in between. Germline V gene data show CDR1 as MNHEY and CDR2 as SVGAGI. For the CDR3, the DNA is TGTGCCAGCAGTCAATATACGCAGTATTTT. Translated, it gives CASSQYTQYF.

The chain links TRBV2 to TRBJ1-5, with D perhaps TRBD1 (6 bases). Germline V gene data show CDR1 as SNHLY and CDR2 as FYNNEI. This CDR3 has 15 amino acids. Trimming took 2 bases from V and 5 from J, leaving 13 bases between them. This CDR3 reads CASSEYRDTYQPQHF. The CDR3 bases are TGTGCCAGCAGTGAATATCGGGACACTTATCAGCCCCAGCATTTT.

The chain is built from TRBV6-5 and TRBJ2-3; D uncertain. Trimming took 10 bases from V and 0 from J, leaving 14 bases between them. Germline V gene data show CDR1 as MNHEY and CDR2 as SVGAGI. The CDR3 runs to 14 residues. This CDR3 is CATRNTASTDTQYF. CDR3 in DNA: TGTGCCACCAGGAACACCGCTAGCACAGATACGCAGTATTTT.

This sequence joins TRBV5-6 and TRBJ2-2; 8 bases are a match to TRBD1. The CDR3 contains 15 residues. V lost 5 bases to trimming and J lost 3 bases; unmatched junction nucleotides: 6. CDR1 is SGHDT, CDR2 YYEEEE, per germline. Here the CDR3 DNA reads TGTGCCAGCAGGGCCGGGACAGGCGACACCGGGGAGCTGTTTTTT. It specifies CASRAGTGDTGELFF.

This clone was seen just once. The chain joins TRBV7-9 to TRBJ2-7, with D tentatively TRBD2 (5 bases). V was trimmed by 6 bases and J by 3 bases, leaving 12 bases between them. Germline lookup yields CDR1 SEHNR and CDR2 FQNEAQ (reference sequence). The CDR3 contains 13 residues. The CDR3 loop is CASRTLLDYEQYF. The CDR3 nucleotides are TGTGCCAGCAGAACCTTACTAGACTACGAGCAGTACTTC.

The chain combines TRBV9 with TRBJ2-1, with 10 positions matching TRBD1. The V segment lost 3 bases and the J segment 7 bases; nucleotides outside the gene matches: 10. Germline V gene sequence: CDR1 SGDLS, CDR2 YYNGEE. The CDR3 totals 16 residues. The CDR3 coding sequence is TGTGCCAGCAGCGCCTCCCGGGACAGGGGCGAAAATGAGCAGTTCTTC. Translation gives CASSASRDRGENEQFF.

In its sample, this clone was seen a few times. The rearrangement joins TRBV5-4 to TRBJ2-1; 11 bases map to TRBD2. Trimming took 4 bases from V and 3 from J; bases not matched to a gene: 9. The CDR3 has 17 amino acids. Germline V gene lookup returns CDR1 SGHNT and CDR2 YYREEE (reference sequence). The CDR3 here is CASSPGTSGLFYNEQFF. The CDR3 DNA follows: TGTGCCAGCAGCCCGGGGACTAGCGGACTATTCTACAATGAGCAGTTCTTC.

J is TRBJ1-1 and V is TRBV3-1 (or the pseudogene TRBV3-2); a possible D gene is TRBD1 (6 bases). CDR1 LGHDT and CDR2 YNNKEL come from the germline V gene (reference sequence). V gave up 0 bases and J gave up 5 bases, with 10 bases separating them. CDR3 size: 14 residues. The CDR3 is CASSQDLGGTEAFF. As DNA, the CDR3 is TGTGCCAGCAGCCAAGATCTAGGGGGTACTGAAGCTTTCTTT.

The V and J genes are TRBV5-4 and TRBJ2-1; 10 nucleotides align to TRBD2. The CDR3 contains 13 residues. Per germline, CDR1 SGHNT and CDR2 YYREEE (reference sequence). V shed 0 bases and J 10 bases; nucleotides not matched to a gene: 1. The CDR3 loop reads CASSLELAGEQFF. CDR3 nucleotide sequence: TGTGCCAGCAGCTTGGAACTAGCGGGAGAGCAGTTCTTC.

The chain couples TRBV7-2 to TRBJ2-5; possibly TRBD1 for D (6 bases). The V gene's germline CDR1 is SGHTA and CDR2 FQGNSA. CDR3 length: 14 amino acids. Trimming left V 2 bases short and J 1 base short, with 8 bases between. CDR3 DNA: TGTGCCAGCAGCTTAAACAGGGCCCAAGAGACCCAGTACTTC. Translated, it gives CASSLNRAQETQYF.

This chain links TRBV7-9 with TRBJ2-3; D perhaps matches TRBD1 (6 bases). The CDR3 runs to 16 residues. With 1 base removed from V and 2 bases from J, the gap between germline ends came to 13 bases. CDR1 SEHNR and CDR2 FQNEAQ come from the germline V gene (reference sequence). The CDR3 sequence: CASSLEYGDTTDTQYF. The CDR3 nucleotides read TGTGCCAGCAGCTTAGAGTACGGGGACACCACAGATACGCAGTATTTT.